What follows are 8 T cell receptor beta chains derived from one specimen sequenced in a study of T cells in Graves' hyperthyroidism and ophthalmopathy. TCR beta CDR3 sequences were amplified from RNA transcripts. The HTBI primer set served for first-round RT-PCR of the TCR CDR3. Via MiXCR, TCRdb re-called the multiplex PCR reads, giving one row per CDR3 protein. This table has approximately 530,000 distinct CDR3 sequences, nearly 20% appearing once. Source material: blood. These receptors all stem from a man aged 40-49 years with Graves' ophthalmopathy.

This clonotype was observed a handful of times. This chain joins TRBV2 and TRBJ1-1; TRBD1 matches at 8 bases. J lost 4 bases, V lost 4 bases, and 5 bases had no gene match. The CDR3 covers 14 residues. Germline loops: CDR1 SNHLY, CDR2 FYNNEI. CDR3 in amino acids: CASSVNRGVTEAFF. In DNA, the CDR3 is TGTGCCAGCAGTGTAAACAGGGGGGTCACTGAAGCTTTCTTT. The full variable domain, with the rest looked up from reference TRBV2 and TRBJ1-1, is EPEVTQTPSHQVTQMGQEVILRCVPISNHLYFYWYRQILGQKVEFLVSFYNNEISEKSEIFDDQFSVERPDGSNFTLKIRSTKLEDSAMYFCASSVNRGVTEAFFGQGTRLTVV.

The rearrangement uses TRBV24-1 and TRBJ2-2; no clear D gene. This CDR3 spans 17 amino acids. Trimming left V 1 base short and J 0 bases short, with 11 bases between. Per the germline V gene, CDR1 is KGHDR and CDR2 is SFDVKD. CDR3: CATSDFLGVSNTGELFF. CDR3 nucleotide sequence: TGTGCCACCAGTGATTTTCTAGGAGTTTCGAACACCGGGGAGCTGTTTTTT.

The sample holds many counts of this clonotype. This chain joins TRBV28 and TRBJ2-5; D ambiguous. With 7 bases removed from V and 3 bases from J, the gap between germline ends came to 12 bases. Germline V lookup: CDR1 MDHEN, CDR2 SYDVKM. The CDR3 sequence is 13 residues long. The CDR3 nucleotides read TGTGCCAGCAATATAAACATCGAAGAGACCCAGTACTTC. The encoded protein is CASNINIEETQYF.

As regards this clonotype: Just one base apart from a much larger clone, this may be a read error. The chain is built from TRBV4-1 and TRBJ2-7; D is uncertain. CDR1 and CDR2 from the germline V gene are MGHRA and YSYEKL. The V end was cut by 3 bases, the J end by 2 bases, with 11 bases between. This CDR3 spans 14 amino acids. The CDR3: CASSHGPSTYEQYF. CDR3 sequence (DNA): TGCGCCAGCAGCCATGGGCCCAGTACCTACGAGCAGTACTTC.

This clonotype was observed a few times. V gene TRBV19 combines with J gene TRBJ2-2, with a tentative D call TRBD1 (6 bases). The CDR3 runs to 15 residues. V lost 5 bases, J lost 4 bases, and 14 bases lay in between. Per the germline V gene, CDR1 is LNHDA and CDR2 is SQIVND (reference sequence). The CDR3 bases are TGTGCCAGTAGTCCGTCAGGGGCCCTCACCGGGGAGCTGTTTTTT. It specifies CASSPSGALTGELFF.

This CDR3 reads CASRGTTYNEQFF. CDR3 nucleotides: TGTGCCAGCAGGGGGACTACCTACAATGAGCAGTTCTTC. This chain uses TRBV2 with TRBJ2-1; TRBD2 aligns across 7 bases. From germline, CDR1 is SNHLY and CDR2 FYNNEI. CDR3 length: 13 amino acids. Unmatched junction bases numbered 1, after V lost 6 bases and J lost 2 bases.

The chain has TRBV11-2 and TRBJ2-6; D remains unclear. Per the germline V gene, CDR1 is SGHAT and CDR2 is FQNNGV. Trimming pared 7 bases from V and 4 bases from J, leaving 11 bases between. This CDR3 has 14 amino acids. The chain's CDR3 is CASNPPLGANVLTF. DNA of the CDR3: TGTGCCAGCAACCCCCCCCTAGGGGCCAACGTCCTGACTTTC.

This clonotype was recorded at least ten times. V gene TRBV30 combines with J gene TRBJ2-1, with 9 bases that match TRBD2. V lost 2 bases, J lost 9 bases, and 11 bases stayed unmatched. There are 15 residues in the CDR3. From germline, CDR1 is GTSNPN and CDR2 SVGIG (reference sequence). The CDR3 nucleotides read TGTGCCTGGAGTCATAGCGGGAGAGCCAGCGGTGAGCAGTTCTTC. Residues: CAWSHSGRASGEQFF.